This T cell receptor beta chain came from a study of blood T cell repertoires in COVID-19. Germline V gene lookup returns CDR1 LGHDT and CDR2 YNNKEL (reference sequence). J gave up 8 bases and V 4 bases, and 10 bases lay outside the gene matches. The CDR3 consists of 15 residues. Per the original data handling: How many nucleated cells were present was estimated from reference gene primer amplification. Repertoires were generated with immunoSEQ multiplex PCR, while TCRdb's copy carries only in-frame clones and drops some. The V and J calls and clone size come from that table; D and trimming were worked out from the DNA. The sample carries approximately 300,000 clones, around 88% recorded once.

Sequenced sample: peripheral blood. This chain uses TRBV3-1 (or the pseudogene TRBV3-2) with TRBJ1-2; 10 positions match TRBD1. The clonotype comes from a middle-aged man with acute or convalescent COVID-19. CDR3: CASSPLTGGLLGYTF. CDR3 DNA: TGTGCCAGCAGCCCACTGACAGGGGGCCTGCTGGGCTACACCTTC.